This T cell receptor beta chain was recorded in a study of shared clonotypes between healthy human individuals. Study-wide background: Three plates each covered CD4 naive and memory; CD8 naive two, CD8 memory one.

TCRdb's table, derived via immunoSEQ multiplex PCR, lists solely in-frame clones and lacks some. The sample has some 1.4 million clones, more than 95% seen once; the top ten hold roughly 1.2%. Germline CDR1 GTSNPN, CDR2 SVGIG (reference sequence). The CDR3 is made up of 14 amino acids. V was clipped by 0 bases and J by 2 bases, with 10 bases between them. J is TRBJ1-1 and V is TRBV30, with D unclear. The TCR sequence derives from a man younger than 40 in good health. Sequenced material: naive CD4+ T cells sorted from blood. Subset described: CD45RA+ positively selected. CDR3 sequence (DNA): TGTGCCTGGAGTGTATCCCGACCAAACACTGAAGCTTTCTTT. This codes for CAWSVSRPNTEAFF.